The sequence of this T cell receptor (beta chain) was determined in a study of shared clonotypes between healthy human individuals. Produced via immunoSEQ multiplex PCR; TCRdb's table is partial and in-frame only. The table includes a few million clones, 93% detected once. The V end was cut by 1 base, the J end by 0 bases, with 8 bases between. This CDR3 has 15 amino acids. The germline V gene encodes CDR1 MGHRA and CDR2 YSYEKL. Turning to this clone: The same CDR3 can be traced to other DNA sequences in this sample.

J is TRBJ2-3 and V is TRBV4-1; possible D gene TRBD2, 5 bases. Sequencing used naive CD4+ T cells from PBMCs. Subset in this sample: CD45RA+ positively selected. The receptor was derived from a man younger than 30 in good health. Some clones in this sample may be carry-over from other donors' samples. The CDR3 region has the DNA TGCGCCAGCAGCCAAGCCGGACTCAGCACAGATACGCAGTATTTT. Amino acid sequence: CASSQAGLSTDTQYF.